The clone carrying this T cell receptor (beta chain) showed up many times. This sample was taken from a study of T cell changes during pregnancy in multiple sclerosis. The CDR3 totals 16 residues. V shed 0 bases and J shed 0 bases, with 9 bases lying between them. Germline V gives CDR1 LGHNA, CDR2 YSLEER. Repertoires were generated with immunoSEQ multiplex PCR, while TCRdb's copy carries only in-frame clones and drops some. Here the sample spans about 36,000 clones, approximately 90% being singletons. Here the sequenced sample was CD8+ T cells from peripheral blood mononuclear cells, taken in the third trimester of pregnancy. This TCR derives from a female donor with multiple sclerosis, enrolled in a pregnancy study. This chain joins TRBV4-3 and TRBJ2-1; D remains unclear. This chain's CDR3 is CASSQDLGGSYNEQFF. As DNA, the CDR3 is TGCGCCAGCAGCCAAGATCTTGGCGGCTCCTACAATGAGCAGTTCTTC.